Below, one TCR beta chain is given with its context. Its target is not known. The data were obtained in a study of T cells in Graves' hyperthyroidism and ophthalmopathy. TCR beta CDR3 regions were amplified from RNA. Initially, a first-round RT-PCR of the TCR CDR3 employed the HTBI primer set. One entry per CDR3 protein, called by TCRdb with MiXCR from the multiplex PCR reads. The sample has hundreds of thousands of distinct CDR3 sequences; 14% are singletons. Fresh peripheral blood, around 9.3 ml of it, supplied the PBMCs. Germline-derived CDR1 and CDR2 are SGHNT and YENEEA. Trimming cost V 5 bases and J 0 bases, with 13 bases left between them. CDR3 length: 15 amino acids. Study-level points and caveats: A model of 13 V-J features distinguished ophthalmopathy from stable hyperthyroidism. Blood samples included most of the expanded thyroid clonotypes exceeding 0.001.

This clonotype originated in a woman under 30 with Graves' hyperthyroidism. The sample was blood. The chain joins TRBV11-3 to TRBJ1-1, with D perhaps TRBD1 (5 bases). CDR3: CASSQWGGVNTEAFF. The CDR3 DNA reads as TGTGCCAGCAGCCAGTGGGGAGGGGTGAACACTGAAGCTTTCTTT.